This T cell receptor beta chain appears in the sequencing data of a study of blood T cells in healthy people across ages (dated by TCRdb to the mid-2010s). Regarding the complete study: In model experiments, template switching captured about one uniquely barcoded TCR beta cDNA molecule for every two T cells. To track age-related changes in TCR beta repertoire diversity, the study relied on deep sequencing normalized with unique cDNA molecular identifiers. Four age groups were formed from the donors: young (average roughly 16 years), middle-aged (approximately 40), aged (more than 55) and long-lived (more than 75). To avoid experimental bias, donors of different ages were distributed randomly across sequencing lanes. For two donors (one aged 18 to 30 and one aged 80 or older), the study analyzed two additional independent replicas of 1 million unique cDNA reads from the same blood draw. Beyond this particular receptor, the publication reports: A strong correlation was found between observed TCR beta diversity and the percentage of naive T cells measured by flow cytometry. Estimates of total diversity from one million sequenced T cells were regarded as lower bounds and underestimates. Compared with the aged group, the long-lived group had more naive CD4+ T cells, fewer expanded clones and increased TCR diversity, suggesting age selection. Because the CMV infection status of the donors was unknown, age-related changes in expanded clonotypes may potentially have been confounded. Conclusive comparison of naive and antigen-experienced compartments was prevented by the profiling of bulk unsorted PBMCs. As age increased, observed TCR beta diversity per million T cells dropped in a roughly linear way, and a significant reduction was already evident by age around 41.

With respect to this clonotype: This receptor's antigen is unknown. The record has no base qualities; no much larger clone is one base away.

CDR1 and CDR2, looked up from the germline V gene, are SGHTA and FQGNSA. The CDR3 holds 16 amino acids from the cysteine to the phenylalanine. The kept DNA is CDR3 alone, 48 bases in frame from the first base. Trimming takes 11 bases from V and 0 bases from J, and the germline ends sit 17 bases apart. The library was made by 5' RACE. Sequencing was carried out with an Illumina HiSeq 2500. A second roughly 7 to 11 cycle PCR used a sample-barcoded 5' primer and a J-beta primer mix. A template-switch 5' adaptor carrying 12 random nucleotides introduced a unique molecular identifier onto each TCR beta cDNA molecule. Each sample yielded at least 2.5 million CDR3-containing paired-end reads. All of the RNA was converted into first-strand cDNA using the Mint cDNA synthesis kit, with a TRBC-specific oligonucleotide serving as the primer. After uracil-DNA glycosylase treatment, a first 18-cycle PCR used universal primers M1SS and BC2_uni_R on all cDNA. In the original analysis: For normalization, 1 million high-quality reads were randomly selected from each sample, with every read carrying a distinct molecular identifier. Reads with shared molecular identifiers were discarded instead of being binned into consensus sequences. MiTCR, set to a Q25 quality threshold and the strictest error-elimination algorithm, was used for CDR3 identification, clonotype clustering and error correction. Lower-bound total TCR beta diversity was estimated with a nonparametric unseen species model using Euler transformation. TCRdb redid the processing of the public reads, applying fastp at Q25 and MiXCR, and retained in-frame beta chains. Every entry covers one CDR3 protein and lists the most common genes and DNA from its rows. TCRdb, not the authors, supplied the V and J calls. Counted in this sample were 710,000 or so distinct CDR3 sequences; 32% of them appeared once. 15% to 19% of the sample is held by the ten biggest clonotypes.

Donors were roughly 40 systemically healthy Caucasian individuals from Russia aged roughly 6 to 90 years. Each donor gave ten milliliters of peripheral blood, drawn into EDTA-treated Vacutainer tubes. Ficoll-Paque density-gradient centrifugation was used to isolate PBMCs, with at least 6.5 million obtained per sample. Trizol reagent was used to extract total RNA from the PBMCs, yielding at least 5 micrograms per sample. For every donor, an aliquot of PBMCs went through flow cytometry to measure the percentages of naive CD45RAhigh/CD27high T cells. Sequencing input: blood. In this chain, TRBV7-2 is recombined with TRBJ2-6; no D segment can be confidently identified. This sequence originates from a woman at least 80 years old in good health. Donor details come from another sample of the same person, matched by shared clones. The sequence in DNA is TGTGCCGCTCATCGGGCCCCGAGCTCTGGGGCCAACGTCCTGACTTTC. Its product reads: CAAHRAPSSGANVLTF.